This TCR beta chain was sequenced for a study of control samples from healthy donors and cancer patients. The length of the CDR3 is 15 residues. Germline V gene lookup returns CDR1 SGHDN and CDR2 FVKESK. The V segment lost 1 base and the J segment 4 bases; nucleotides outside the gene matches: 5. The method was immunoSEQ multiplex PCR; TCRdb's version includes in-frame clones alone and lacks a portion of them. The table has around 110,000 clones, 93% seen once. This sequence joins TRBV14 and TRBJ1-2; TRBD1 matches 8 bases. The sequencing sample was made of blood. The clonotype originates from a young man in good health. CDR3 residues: CASSQVSGGGYGYTF. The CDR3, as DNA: TGTGCCAGCAGCCAAGTCTCAGGGGGCGGCTATGGCTACACCTTC.